This T cell receptor (beta chain) was sequenced during a study of regulatory T cells in long-lasting Graves disease. CDR3 regions were amplified by Arm-PCR using iRepertoire HTBI primers to build TCR beta libraries. TCRdb analysed the multiplex PCR reads with MiXCR anew, one entry per CDR3 protein. The sample records approximately 400,000 distinct CDR3 sequences, about 25% being singletons. Trimming at V came to 1 base and at J to 1 base, leaving 3 bases not matched to a gene. CDR3 length: 16 residues. Germline assignment: CDR1 SGHVS and CDR2 FNYEAQ. Time point given: persistent/refractory GD, antithyroid drugs over 5 years with positive TRAb. Following extraction of RNA from PBMCs, that RNA was used to make the TCR library. The patients were enrolled through endocrinology in Xi'an, China.

This receptor was obtained from a female donor with Graves disease. The starting material was peripheral blood mononuclear cells (PBMCs), obtained when the disease was refractory, from a patient treated with antithyroid drugs. This chain uses TRBV7-6 with TRBJ2-2; 7 positions match TRBD1. In DNA form, the CDR3 reads TGTGCCAGCAGCTTAGGACAGGGCGGGAACACCGGGGAGCTGTTTTTT. Amino acids: CASSLGQGGNTGELFF.